These T cell receptor beta chains were read from a single sample in a study of blood T cell repertoires in COVID-19. Measured with immunoSEQ multiplex PCR; TCRdb has only the in-frame clones, and not every one. The sample gives around 94,000 clones, roughly 80% of which show up once; around 4.3% is in the top ten. Sequenced: peripheral blood. The receptors derive from a human donor in a cohort sampled during active COVID-19. The CDR3 runs from the conserved cysteine through the conserved F or W. D genes are given only for firm matches. Some rows have no size entry. The others give once, few or many, or a class for an expanded clone.

V gene,D gene,clone size,J gene,CDR3 protein,CDR3 DNA
TRBV6-5,.,.,TRBJ2-3,CASIRGGAADTQYF,TGTGCCAGCATCCGGGGTGGAGCGGCAGATACGCAGTATTTT
TRBV3-1/TRBV3-2,.,.,TRBJ1-2,CASSPPGSGYTF,TGTGCCAGCAGCCCGCCGGGGTCTGGCTACACCTTC
TRBV6-1,.,.,TRBJ1-6,CASSEVRAGAGSPLHF,TGTGCCAGCAGTGAAGTTCGGGCAGGGGCTGGTTCACCCCTCCACTTT
TRBV3-1/TRBV3-2,TRBD2,.,TRBJ2-5,CASSQASGTSWAQETQYF,TGTGCCAGCAGCCAAGCTTCAGGGACTAGCTGGGCACAAGAGACCCAGTACTTC
TRBV3-1/TRBV3-2,.,.,TRBJ2-4,CASSQDHGERYF,TGTGCCAGCAGCCAAGATCACGGGGAAAGGTACTTC
TRBV18,TRBD1,.,TRBJ1-2,CASSSTGEGGYTF,TGTGCCAGCTCATCGACAGGGGAGGGTGGCTACACCTTC
TRBV6-2/TRBV6-3,.,.,TRBJ1-5,CASSYSGQPQHF,TGTGCCAGCAGTTACTCCGGTCAGCCCCAGCATTTT
TRBV5-1,TRBD2,.,TRBJ2-1,CASSLQVAGGRNEQFF,TGCGCCAGCAGCTTGCAGGTAGCGGGGGGGCGCAATGAGCAGTTCTTC
TRBV6-2/TRBV6-3,TRBD2,once,TRBJ2-7,CASSPRPSSGGAYEQYF,TGTGCCAGCAGCCCACGCCCGTCTAGCGGGGGGGCCTACGAGCAGTACTTC
TRBV7-9,.,.,TRBJ1-3,CASSSGGSRDTHF,TGTGCCAGCAGCTCCGGTGGGAGTCGGGACACGCATTTT
TRBV30,.,few,TRBJ1-6,CAWSVQGDSPLHF,TGTGCCTGGAGTGTACAGGGTGATTCACCCCTCCACTTT
TRBV5-4,.,.,TRBJ2-2,CASSSTNNFRGLFF,TGTGCCAGCAGTTCAACGAATAATTTCCGCGGGCTGTTTTTT
TRBV12-1,.,.,TRBJ1-1,CASSFLGRNTEAFF,TGTGCCAGCAGCTTTTTGGGCAGGAACACTGAAGCTTTCTTT
TRBV2,.,.,TRBJ1-1,CASSGRGRGTEAFF,TGTGCCAGCAGTGGAAGGGGAAGAGGCACTGAAGCTTTCTTT
TRBV28,TRBD1,.,TRBJ2-5,CASSFWTGLKTQYF,TGTGCCAGCAGTTTCTGGACAGGATTAAAGACCCAGTACTTC
TRBV4-3,TRBD2,once,TRBJ2-2,CASRDNLWGGTGELFF,TGCGCCAGCAGGGATAATTTGTGGGGGGGAACCGGGGAGCTGTTTTTT
TRBV12-3/TRBV12-4,.,.,TRBJ1-1,CVSSFRQGREAFF,TGTGTCAGCAGTTTCCGGCAGGGCCGTGAAGCTTTCTTT
TRBV15,.,.,TRBJ1-5,CATSRGVGRAQNQPQHF,TGTGCCACCAGCAGAGGGGTGGGCAGGGCTCAGAATCAGCCCCAGCATTTT
TRBV12-5,TRBD2,.,TRBJ2-7,CASGLAGGPYEQYF,TGTGCTAGTGGTTTAGCGGGGGGGCCCTACGAGCAGTACTTC
TRBV7-6,.,.,TRBJ2-7,CASSLGPGANEQYF,TGTGCCAGCAGCTTAGGTCCAGGGGCCAACGAGCAGTACTTC
TRBV7-5,.,few,TRBJ1-1,CARSIPGGRNTEAFF,TGTGCCAGAAGCATTCCAGGCGGGAGGAACACTGAAGCTTTCTTT
TRBV20-1,TRBD1,.,TRBJ2-6,CSASTGGHPSSGANVLTF,TGCAGTGCTAGTACAGGGGGCCACCCTTCCTCTGGGGCCAACGTCCTGACTTTC
TRBV7-2,TRBD2,.,TRBJ2-5,CASSPGWGGGETQYF,TGTGCCAGCAGCCCAGGATGGGGGGGAGGAGAGACCCAGTACTTC
TRBV29-1,.,.,TRBJ2-5,CSAVRRHRGQETQYF,TGCAGCGCCGTCAGGCGGCACCGGGGTCAAGAGACCCAGTACTTC
TRBV18,TRBD1,.,TRBJ2-7,CASSPGTATYEQYF,TGTGCCAGCTCTCCCGGGACAGCTACCTACGAGCAGTACTTC
TRBV4-2,.,.,TRBJ2-7,CASSQDRGSSYEQYF,TGTGCCAGCAGCCAAGATCGCGGAAGCTCCTACGAGCAGTACTTC
TRBV5-6,.,.,TRBJ2-5,CASSPGEGKTQYF,TGTGCCAGCAGCCCAGGGGAAGGGAAGACCCAGTACTTC
TRBV7-3,TRBD1,once,TRBJ2-4,CASSASGTEFLAKNIQYF,TGTGCCAGCAGCGCTTCCGGGACAGAGTTCCTAGCCAAAAACATTCAGTACTTC
TRBV19,TRBD1,.,TRBJ2-6,CASCRDRGSGANVLTF,TGTGCCAGTTGCCGGGACAGGGGTTCTGGGGCCAACGTCCTGACTTTC
TRBV9,TRBD2,.,TRBJ2-1,CASSVATFGTSGDEQFF,TGTGCCAGCAGCGTAGCTACCTTTGGGACTAGCGGGGATGAGCAGTTCTTC
TRBV4-3,TRBD1,.,TRBJ2-4,CASSKDRGRLENIQYF,TGCGCCAGCAGCAAAGACAGGGGGCGTTTGGAAAACATTCAGTACTTC
TRBV9,.,.,TRBJ1-5,CASSPRQSDQPQHF,TGTGCCAGCAGCCCAAGACAGTCCGATCAGCCCCAGCATTTT
TRBV27,.,.,TRBJ2-3,CASRLGGGRSTQYF,TGTGCCAGCCGACTAGGGGGGGGGCGTTCTACGCAGTATTTT
TRBV7-8,.,.,TRBJ2-1,CASSLGGGGYNEQFF,TGTGCCAGCAGCTTAGGCGGCGGAGGCTACAATGAGCAGTTCTTC
TRBV2,TRBD2,.,TRBJ2-2,CASRETSGNTGELFF,TGTGCCAGCAGAGAGACTAGCGGGAACACCGGGGAGCTGTTTTTT
TRBV28,.,once,TRBJ2-7,CASSLRQEPYEQYF,TGTGCCAGCAGTTTGAGACAGGAACCCTACGAGCAGTACTTC
TRBV6-5,.,.,TRBJ2-2,CASRGGVGRELFF,TGTGCCAGCCGAGGAGGGGTCGGGAGGGAGCTGTTTTTT
TRBV4-3,.,.,TRBJ2-1,CASSQSRTLYNEQFF,TGCGCCAGCAGCCAATCCAGGACTCTTTACAATGAGCAGTTCTTC
TRBV7-2,.,.,TRBJ1-2,CASSSTGTSYGYTF,TGTGCCAGCAGTTCTACCGGGACAAGCTATGGCTACACCTTC
TRBV7-4,.,.,TRBJ1-5,CASSREQDRNQPQHF,TGTGCCAGCAGCCGCGAACAGGATCGGAATCAGCCCCAGCATTTT
TRBV5-5,TRBD2,.,TRBJ2-2,CASSPSGGYAGELFF,TGTGCCAGCAGCCCGTCGGGGGGGTACGCCGGGGAGCTGTTTTTT
TRBV18,TRBD1,.,TRBJ2-7,CASSPQGAAYEQYF,TGTGCCAGCTCACCCCAGGGGGCGGCCTACGAGCAGTACTTC
TRBV6-1,.,.,TRBJ2-1,CASSEAHGGLYNEQFF,TGTGCCAGCAGTGAAGCCCATGGGGGCCTATACAATGAGCAGTTCTTC
TRBV6-5,.,.,TRBJ1-1,CASSPLGRVEAFF,TGTGCCAGCAGTCCCTTAGGCCGGGTGGAAGCTTTCTTT
TRBV5-1,TRBD1,.,TRBJ1-2,CASSTQGANYGYTF,TGCGCCAGCAGCACACAGGGGGCAAACTATGGCTACACCTTC
TRBV19,TRBD1,.,TRBJ1-2,CASRIGGAYGYTF,TGTGCCAGTAGGATAGGGGGCGCCTATGGCTACACCTTC
TRBV5-1,.,.,TRBJ2-1,CASSFASSYNEQFF,TGCGCCAGCAGCTTCGCGAGCTCCTACAATGAGCAGTTCTTC
TRBV24-1,.,.,TRBJ1-5,CATSAPYSNQPQHF,TGTGCCACCAGTGCCCCCTATAGCAATCAGCCCCAGCATTTT
TRBV19,TRBD1,.,TRBJ2-3,CASSPNLNRGEVTDTQYF,TGTGCCAGTAGTCCCAACCTGAACAGGGGAGAGGTCACAGATACGCAGTATTTT
TRBV7-2,.,.,TRBJ2-3,CASSNSLGGGLGTDTQYF,TGTGCCAGCAGCAATAGTCTGGGGGGAGGATTAGGCACAGATACGCAGTATTTT